This passage covers 14 T cell receptor beta chains from one sample sequenced in a study of blood T cell repertoires in COVID-19. Repertoires were generated with immunoSEQ multiplex PCR, while TCRdb's copy carries only in-frame clones and drops some. The repertoire holds roughly 150,000 clones, 87% seen once, with under 6% in the top ten. The source material was peripheral blood. The receptors derive from a human donor in a cohort sampled during active COVID-19.

Concerning this clone itself: Sequence at one end of the junction differs from germline and may be a read error. The V gene is TRBV3-1 (or the pseudogene TRBV3-2), the J gene TRBJ1-2; TRBD1 matches at 8 bases. The CDR3 has 15 amino acids. The germline V gene encodes CDR1 LGHDT and CDR2 YNNKEL (reference sequence). This CDR3 reads CASRQGTGGHYGYTF. In DNA, the CDR3 is TGTGCCAGCAGACAAGGGACAGGCGGACACTATGGCTACACCTTC.

This chain links TRBV2 with TRBJ2-5; tentative D call: TRBD2 (5 bases). The V gene lost 6 bases and the J gene lost 7 bases, with 15 bases spanning the gap. Germline V lookup: CDR1 SNHLY, CDR2 FYNNEI. This CDR3 spans 13 amino acids. The CDR3 is CASRPTSVGTQYF. CDR3 bases: TGTGCCAGCAGGCCCACTAGTGTGGGGACCCAGTACTTC.

In its sample, this clone was seen once. This sequence joins TRBV30 and TRBJ1-1; weak D call: TRBD1 (6 bases). The length of the CDR3 is 13 residues. Germline V gene sequence: CDR1 GTSNPN, CDR2 SVGIG (reference sequence). Trimming stripped 6 bases from V and 8 bases from J, with 19 bases between. The CDR3 DNA reads as TGTGCCTGTACGAGACAGGCACCGCAAGAAGCTTTCTTT. Translation: CACTRQAPQEAFF.

The genes are TRBV19 and TRBJ2-2; TRBD1 aligns across 9 bases. CDR3 length: 20 amino acids. Germline loops: CDR1 LNHDA, CDR2 SQIVND (reference sequence). V was clipped by 5 bases and J by 1 base; unmatched bases: 17. CDR3 coding DNA: TGTGCCAGTAGTCCCGGACCGGGACAGGGACTCCACTTGAACACCGGGGAGCTGTTTTTT. It specifies CASSPGPGQGLHLNTGELFF.

CDR3 loop: CASSQSFLGRYEQYF. CDR3 DNA: TGTGCCAGCAGCCAATCATTTCTAGGGAGGTACGAGCAGTACTTC. The rearrangement joins TRBV14 to TRBJ2-7; D is perhaps TRBD2 (6 bases). CDR1 is SGHDN, CDR2 FVKESK, per germline. The CDR3 contains 15 residues. V was trimmed by 2 bases and J by 4 bases, leaving 15 bases between them. The full variable domain, its missing parts supplied by reference TRBV14 and TRBJ2-7, is EAGVTQFPSHSVIEKGQTVTLRCDPISGHDNLYWYRRVMGKEIKFLLHFVKESKQDESGMPNNRFLAERTGGTYSTLKVQPAELEDSGVYFCASSQSFLGRYEQYFGPGTRLTVT.

This clone has more than one count but fewer than ten. The genes are TRBV27 and TRBJ2-5, with a tentative D call TRBD1 (5 bases). Germline lookup yields CDR1 MNHEY and CDR2 SMNVEV (reference sequence). Trimming took 3 bases from V and 7 from J, leaving 12 bases between them. The CDR3 runs to 13 residues. CDR3 DNA sequence: TGTGCCAGCAGTTTTTCTTGGGGCGGGACCCAGTACTTC. Its translation: CASSFSWGGTQYF.

The gene calls are TRBV7-2 and TRBJ2-1; 14 bases match TRBD2. CDR1 and CDR2 from the germline V gene are SGHTA and FQGNSA. The CDR3 has 16 residues. Trimming cost V 5 bases and J 7 bases; bases outside gene matches: 7. Written as DNA, the CDR3 is TGTGCCAGCAGCCGGCGACTAGCGGGAGGGCCGAATGAGCAGTTCTTC. Translation gives CASSRRLAGGPNEQFF.

This clone was seen once. The gene calls are TRBV6-6 and TRBJ1-2; the D gene is possibly TRBD1 (5 bases). The V and J ends lost 2 bases and 1 base respectively, with 11 bases between them. Per germline, CDR1 MNHNY and CDR2 SVGAGI (reference sequence). The CDR3 has 15 amino acids. CDR3 sequence: CASSYGTGDNYGYTF. CDR3 nucleotides: TGTGCCAGCAGTTACGGAACAGGAGATAACTATGGCTACACCTTC.

This sequence joins TRBV28 and TRBJ1-2, with 7 bases lining up with TRBD1. The V gene end was trimmed by 5 bases and the J gene end by 3 bases; junction bases not matched to a gene: 9. The CDR3 loop spans 15 amino acids. The germline V gene encodes CDR1 MDHEN and CDR2 SYDVKM. The CDR3 region is CASSARQGGHYGYTF. The DNA of the CDR3 is TGTGCCAGCAGTGCCCGACAGGGTGGGCACTATGGCTACACCTTC.

V usage is TRBV6-2 or TRBV6-3 and J usage is TRBJ2-7, with TRBD1 matching over 8 bases. Germline values: CDR1 MNHEY, CDR2 SVGEGT. The trim removed 4 bases at V and 2 bases at J, leaving 1 base unmatched. CDR3 length: 13 amino acids. CDR3 residues: CASSLDRAYEQYF. CDR3 nucleotide sequence: TGTGCCAGCAGTTTGGACAGGGCCTACGAGCAGTACTTC.

V and J are TRBV10-3 and TRBJ1-5; D is uncertain. V lost 3 bases to trimming and J lost 2 bases, with 5 bases between them. Germline lookup yields CDR1 ENHRY and CDR2 SYGVKD. The CDR3 has 13 residues. The CDR3 DNA sequence: TGTGCCATCAGTGAAAGAGGCAATCAGCCCCAGCATTTT. Protein sequence: CAISERGNQPQHF.

This chain uses TRBV7-9 with TRBJ1-1; 7 bases match TRBD1. CDR1 SEHNR and CDR2 FQNEAQ come from the germline V gene (reference sequence). This CDR3 has 14 residues. V gave up 7 bases and J gave up 4 bases; unmatched junction bases: 9. The CDR3 DNA follows: TGTGCCAGCACCTTCCCAGGGGGAGGCACTGAAGCTTTCTTT. Protein product: CASTFPGGGTEAFF.

This chain uses TRBV29-1 with TRBJ2-1, with TRBD2 identical over 8 bases. V trimming: 6 bases; J trimming: 2 bases; junction bases outside the gene matches: 6. The length of the CDR3 is 14 residues. Germline values: CDR1 SQVTM, CDR2 ANQGSEA. The CDR3 protein is CSVAVAGTYNEQFF. The CDR3 coding sequence is TGCAGCGTCGCAGTAGCGGGGACCTACAATGAGCAGTTCTTC.

V usage is TRBV7-3 and J usage is TRBJ2-1; D is unresolved. The CDR3 totals 15 residues. CDR1 and CDR2 from the germline V gene are SGHTA and FQGTGA. Deletions cut 6 bases from V and 3 bases from J, with 15 bases between. This CDR3 reads CASSPSRVGYNEQFF. The CDR3 DNA reads as TGTGCCAGCAGTCCAAGCCGGGTAGGCTACAATGAGCAGTTCTTC.